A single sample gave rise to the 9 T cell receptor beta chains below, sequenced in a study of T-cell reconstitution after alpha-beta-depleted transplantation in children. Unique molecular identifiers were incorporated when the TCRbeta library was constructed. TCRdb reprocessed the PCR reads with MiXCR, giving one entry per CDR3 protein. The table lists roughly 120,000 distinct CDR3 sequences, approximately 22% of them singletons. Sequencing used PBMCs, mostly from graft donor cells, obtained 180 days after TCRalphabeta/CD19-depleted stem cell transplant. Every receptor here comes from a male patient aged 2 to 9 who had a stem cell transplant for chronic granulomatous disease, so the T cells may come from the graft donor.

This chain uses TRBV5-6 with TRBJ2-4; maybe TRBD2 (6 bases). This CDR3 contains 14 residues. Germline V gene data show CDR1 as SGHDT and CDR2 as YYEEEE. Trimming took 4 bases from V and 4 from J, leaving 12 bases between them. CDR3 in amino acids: CASSRWTTKNIQYF. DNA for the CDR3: TGTGCCAGCAGCCGTTGGACTACAAAAAACATTCAGTACTTC.

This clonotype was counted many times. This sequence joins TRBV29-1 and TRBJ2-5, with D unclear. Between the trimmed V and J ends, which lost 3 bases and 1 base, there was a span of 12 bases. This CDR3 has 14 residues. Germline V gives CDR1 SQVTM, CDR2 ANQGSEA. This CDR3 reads CSVDPLVGQETQYF. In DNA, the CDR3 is TGCAGCGTTGACCCTTTAGTAGGCCAAGAGACCCAGTACTTC.

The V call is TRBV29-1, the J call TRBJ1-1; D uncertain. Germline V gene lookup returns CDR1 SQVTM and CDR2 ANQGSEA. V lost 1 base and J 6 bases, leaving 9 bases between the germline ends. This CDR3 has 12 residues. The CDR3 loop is CSVEVRQSEAFF. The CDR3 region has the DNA TGCAGCGTTGAAGTGCGACAATCTGAAGCTTTCTTT.

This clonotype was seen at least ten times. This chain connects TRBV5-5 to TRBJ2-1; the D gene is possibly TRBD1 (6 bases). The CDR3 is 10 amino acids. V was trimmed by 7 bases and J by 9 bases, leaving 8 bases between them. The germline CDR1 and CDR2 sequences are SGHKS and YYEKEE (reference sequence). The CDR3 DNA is TGTGCCAGCCGAGGGGGTGAGCAGTTCTTC. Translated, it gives CASRGGEQFF.

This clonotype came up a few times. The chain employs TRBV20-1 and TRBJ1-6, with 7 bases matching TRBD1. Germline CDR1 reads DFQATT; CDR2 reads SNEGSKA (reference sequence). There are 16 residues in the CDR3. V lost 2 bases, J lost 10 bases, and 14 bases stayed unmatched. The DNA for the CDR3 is TGCAGTGCTAGACCCTTGACAGGGATGGGAGGGTCACCCCTCCACTTT. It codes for CSARPLTGMGGSPLHF.

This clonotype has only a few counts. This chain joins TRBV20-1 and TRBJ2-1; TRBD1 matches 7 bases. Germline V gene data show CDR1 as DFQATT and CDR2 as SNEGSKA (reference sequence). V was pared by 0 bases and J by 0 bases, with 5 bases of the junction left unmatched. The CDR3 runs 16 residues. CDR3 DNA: TGCAGTGCTAGAGACCCGACAGGGCTCTCCTACAATGAGCAGTTCTTC. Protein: CSARDPTGLSYNEQFF.

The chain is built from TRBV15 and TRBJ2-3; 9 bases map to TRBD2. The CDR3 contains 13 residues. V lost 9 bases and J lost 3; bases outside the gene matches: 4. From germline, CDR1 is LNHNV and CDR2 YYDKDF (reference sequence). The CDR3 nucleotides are TGTGCCACTAGCGGGAGCAGGACAGATACGCAGTATTTT. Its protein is CATSGSRTDTQYF. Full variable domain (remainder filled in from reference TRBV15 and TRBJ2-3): DAMVIQNPRYQVTQFGKPVTLSCSQTLNHNVMYWYQQKSSQAPKLLFHYYDKDFNNEADTPDNFQSRRPNTSFCFLDIRSPGLGDTAMYLCATSGSRTDTQYFGPGTRLTVL.

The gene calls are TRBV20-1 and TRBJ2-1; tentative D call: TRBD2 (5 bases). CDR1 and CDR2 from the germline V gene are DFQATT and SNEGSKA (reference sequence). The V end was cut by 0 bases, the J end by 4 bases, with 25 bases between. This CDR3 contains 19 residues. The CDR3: CSARDIQKKRTVWYNEQFF. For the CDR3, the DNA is TGCAGTGCTAGAGATATCCAAAAAAAGCGGACTGTTTGGTACAATGAGCAGTTCTTC.

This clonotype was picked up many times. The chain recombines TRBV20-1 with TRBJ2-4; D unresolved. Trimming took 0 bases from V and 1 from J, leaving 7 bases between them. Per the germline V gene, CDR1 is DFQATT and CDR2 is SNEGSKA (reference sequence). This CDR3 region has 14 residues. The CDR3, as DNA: TGCAGTGCTAGAGATTGGGTTGCCAAAAACATTCAGTACTTC. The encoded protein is CSARDWVAKNIQYF.